This T cell receptor (beta chain) stems from a study of memory CD4+ T cells and cytomegalovirus serostatus. The germline V gene has CDR1 MNHEY and CDR2 SMNVEV (reference sequence). The V gene end was trimmed by 7 bases and the J gene end by 4 bases; junction bases not matched to a gene: 3. The CDR3 sequence is 12 residues long. Single viable CD3+CD4+CD8-CD45RO+ cells were sorted as the memory CD4+ T cells. Data came from immunoSEQ multiplex PCR; TCRdb stores just in-frame clones and leaves some out. The sample consists of about 54,000 clones, roughly 79% of them appearing once. The chain carries TRBV27 and TRBJ1-2, with 7 positions matching TRBD1. The TCR comes from an adult in good health and CMV-seronegative. Specimen: memory CD4+ T cells from blood. The CDR3 region is CASKGTVYGYTF. Written as DNA, the CDR3 is TGTGCCAGCAAAGGGACAGTCTATGGCTACACCTTC.